The source of this T cell receptor beta chain is a study of blood T cell repertoires in COVID-19. Whole-study context: Acute-phase and convalescent COVID-19 samples originated in the United States, Italy and Spain. From T cells, B-cell-depleted T cells, or PBMCs came the material, which was cDNA or gDNA.

Germline CDR1 is SGHVS and CDR2 is FQNEAQ. The CDR3 loop spans 12 amino acids. V dropped 4 bases and J dropped 6; count of bases not matched to a gene: 2. Original processing methods: Reference gene primer amplification in the assay estimated nucleated cell counts. Here immunoSEQ multiplex PCR was the method, and the copy in TCRdb shows in-frame clones only, minus some. The V and J calls and clone size were taken over from that table, and D and trimming were inferred from the DNA. The repertoire holds 75,000 to 100,000 clones, with just under 90% as singletons. The source material was peripheral blood. The chain recombines TRBV7-8 with TRBJ1-1, with 7 bases aligning to TRBD1. The TCR originated in a human donor in a cohort sampled during active COVID-19. CDR3 coding DNA: TGTGCCAGCAGCTCGCAGGGGGCTGAAGCTTTCTTT. Translation gives CASSSQGAEAFF.